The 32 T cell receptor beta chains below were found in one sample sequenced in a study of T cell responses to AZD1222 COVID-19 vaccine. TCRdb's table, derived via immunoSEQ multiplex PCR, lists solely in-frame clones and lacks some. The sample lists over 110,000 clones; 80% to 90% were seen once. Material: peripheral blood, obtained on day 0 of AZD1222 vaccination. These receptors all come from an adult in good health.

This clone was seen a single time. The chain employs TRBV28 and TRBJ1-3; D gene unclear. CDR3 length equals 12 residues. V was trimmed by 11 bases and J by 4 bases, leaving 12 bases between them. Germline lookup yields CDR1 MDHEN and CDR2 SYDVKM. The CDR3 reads CAASLPGNTIYF. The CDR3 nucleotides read TGTGCCGCATCCCTTCCGGGAAACACCATATATTTT.

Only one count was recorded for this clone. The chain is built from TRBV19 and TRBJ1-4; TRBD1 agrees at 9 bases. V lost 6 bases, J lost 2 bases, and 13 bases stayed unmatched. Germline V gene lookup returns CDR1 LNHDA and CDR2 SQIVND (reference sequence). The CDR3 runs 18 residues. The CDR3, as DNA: TGTGCCAGTAGATGGGGGCCCGGGACAGGGTCCACTAATGAAAAACTGTTTTTT. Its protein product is CASRWGPGTGSTNEKLFF.

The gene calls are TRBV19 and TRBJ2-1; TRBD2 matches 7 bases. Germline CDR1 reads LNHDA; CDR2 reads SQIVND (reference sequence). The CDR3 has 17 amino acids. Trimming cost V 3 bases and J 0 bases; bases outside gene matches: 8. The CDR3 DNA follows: TGTGCCAGTAGTATGGGTCGGCGGGAGCTCTCCTACAATGAGCAGTTCTTC. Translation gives CASSMGRRELSYNEQFF. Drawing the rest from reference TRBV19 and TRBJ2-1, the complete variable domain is DGGITQSPKYLFRKEGQNVTLSCEQNLNHDAMYWYRQDPGQGLRLIYYSQIVNDFQKGDIAEGYSVSREKKESFPLTVTSAQKNPTAFYLCASSMGRRELSYNEQFFGPGTRLTVL.

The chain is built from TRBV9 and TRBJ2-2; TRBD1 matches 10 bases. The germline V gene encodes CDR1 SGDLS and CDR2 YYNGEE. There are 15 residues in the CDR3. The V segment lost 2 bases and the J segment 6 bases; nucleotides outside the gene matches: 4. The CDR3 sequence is CASSVSGTGAGELFF. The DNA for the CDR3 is TGTGCCAGCAGCGTCTCCGGGACAGGGGCCGGGGAGCTGTTTTTT.

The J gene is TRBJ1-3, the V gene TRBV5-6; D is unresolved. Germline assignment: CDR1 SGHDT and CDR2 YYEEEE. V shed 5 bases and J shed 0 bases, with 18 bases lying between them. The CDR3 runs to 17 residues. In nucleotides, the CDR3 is TGTGCCAGCAGTCGGATAACCGTGATAAGCTCTGGAAACACCATATATTTT. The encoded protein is CASSRITVISSGNTIYF.

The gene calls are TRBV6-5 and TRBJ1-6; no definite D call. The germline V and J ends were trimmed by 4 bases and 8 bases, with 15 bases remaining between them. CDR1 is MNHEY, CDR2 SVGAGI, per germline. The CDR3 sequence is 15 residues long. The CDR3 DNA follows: TGTGCCAGCAGTTCCATTGGGCCTGGAGATTCACCCCTCCACTTT. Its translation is CASSSIGPGDSPLHF.

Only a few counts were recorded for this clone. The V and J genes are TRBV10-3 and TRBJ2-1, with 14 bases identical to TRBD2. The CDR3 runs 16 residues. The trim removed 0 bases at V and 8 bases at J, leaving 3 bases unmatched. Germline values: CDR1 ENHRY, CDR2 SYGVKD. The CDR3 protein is CAISESGTSGSYEQFF. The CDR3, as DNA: TGTGCCATCAGTGAGTCTGGGACTAGCGGGAGTTATGAGCAGTTCTTC.

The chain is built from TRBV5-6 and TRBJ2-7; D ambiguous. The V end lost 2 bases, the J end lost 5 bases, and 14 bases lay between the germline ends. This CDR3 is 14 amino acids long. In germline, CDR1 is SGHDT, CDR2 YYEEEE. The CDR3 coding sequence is TGTGCCAGCAGCTTTGGTTCTGGTAACCACGAGCAGTACTTC. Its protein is CASSFGSGNHEQYF.

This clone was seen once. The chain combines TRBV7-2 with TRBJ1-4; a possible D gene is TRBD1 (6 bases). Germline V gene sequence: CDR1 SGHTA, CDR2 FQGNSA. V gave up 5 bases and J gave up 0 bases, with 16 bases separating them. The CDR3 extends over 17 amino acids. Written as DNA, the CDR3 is TGTGCCAGCAGCCCCCAGGGAGGGGGTACAACTAATGAAAAACTGTTTTTT. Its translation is CASSPQGGGTTNEKLFF.

The CDR3 region has the DNA TGTGCCAGCAGCTTAGTGGGAAACACTGAAGCTTTCTTT. Amino acid sequence: CASSLVGNTEAFF. The rearrangement uses TRBV7-9 and TRBJ1-1, with no clear D. The CDR3 has 13 residues. Germline loops: CDR1 SEHNR, CDR2 FQNEAQ (reference sequence). Deletions cut 1 base from V and 2 bases from J, with 5 bases between.

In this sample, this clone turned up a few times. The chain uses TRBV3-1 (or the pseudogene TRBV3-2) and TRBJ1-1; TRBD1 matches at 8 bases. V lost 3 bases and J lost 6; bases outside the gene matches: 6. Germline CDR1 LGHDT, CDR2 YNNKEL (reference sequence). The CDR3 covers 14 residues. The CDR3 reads CASSQFTGGSEAFF. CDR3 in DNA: TGTGCCAGCAGCCAGTTCACAGGGGGTTCTGAAGCTTTCTTT.

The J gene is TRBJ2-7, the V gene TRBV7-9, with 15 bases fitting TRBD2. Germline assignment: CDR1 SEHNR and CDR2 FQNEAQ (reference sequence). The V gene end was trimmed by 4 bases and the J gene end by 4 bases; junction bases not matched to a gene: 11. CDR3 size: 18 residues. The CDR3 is CASSSRTSGRAGFYEQYF. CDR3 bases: TGTGCCAGCAGCTCCAGGACTAGCGGGAGGGCTGGGTTTTACGAGCAGTACTTC.

The CDR3 spells CASNTGPPYGYTF. The DNA for the CDR3 is TGTGCCAGCAACACCGGGCCTCCCTATGGCTACACCTTC. The chain has TRBV12-3 or TRBV12-4 and TRBJ1-2; D uncertain. The CDR3 covers 13 residues. The V and J ends lost 7 bases and 4 bases respectively, with 13 bases between them.

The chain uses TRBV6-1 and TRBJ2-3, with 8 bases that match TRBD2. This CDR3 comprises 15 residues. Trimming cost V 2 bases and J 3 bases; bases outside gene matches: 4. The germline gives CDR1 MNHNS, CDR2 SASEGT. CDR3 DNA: TGTGCCAGCAGTGAATCTGCGGGGGGTACAGATACGCAGTATTTT. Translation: CASSESAGGTDTQYF.

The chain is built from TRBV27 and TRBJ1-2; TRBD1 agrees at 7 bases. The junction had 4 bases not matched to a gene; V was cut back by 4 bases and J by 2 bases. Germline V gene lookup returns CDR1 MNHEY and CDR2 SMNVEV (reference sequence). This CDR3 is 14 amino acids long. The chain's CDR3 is CASSSPGQNYGYTF. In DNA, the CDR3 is TGTGCCAGCAGTTCGCCGGGACAGAACTATGGCTACACCTTC.

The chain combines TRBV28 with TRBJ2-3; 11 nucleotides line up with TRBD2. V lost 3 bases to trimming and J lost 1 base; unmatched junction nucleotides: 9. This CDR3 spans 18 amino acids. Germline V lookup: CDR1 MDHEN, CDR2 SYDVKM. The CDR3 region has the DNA TGTGCCAGCAGTTTTGTAGCGGGAGGGCCGCGTGGCACAGATACGCAGTATTTT. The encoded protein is CASSFVAGGPRGTDTQYF. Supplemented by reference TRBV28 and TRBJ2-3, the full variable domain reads DVKVTQSSRYLVKRTGEKVFLECVQDMDHENMFWYRQDPGLGLRLIYFSYDVKMKEKGDIPEGYSVSREKKERFSLILESASTNQTSMYLCASSFVAGGPRGTDTQYFGPGTRLTVL.

The CDR3 is CASIEGVGTEAFF. CDR3 coding DNA: TGCGCCAGCATCGAGGGGGTTGGCACTGAAGCTTTCTTT. The chain links TRBV10-2 to TRBJ1-1; D possibly corresponds to TRBD1 (6 bases). CDR3 length: 13 residues. V lost 7 bases, J lost 4 bases, and 13 bases lay in between. Germline V gene lookup returns CDR1 WSHSY and CDR2 SAAADI.

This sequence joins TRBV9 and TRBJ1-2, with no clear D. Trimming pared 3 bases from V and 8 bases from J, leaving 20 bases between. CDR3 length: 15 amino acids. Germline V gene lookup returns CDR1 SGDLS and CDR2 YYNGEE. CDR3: CASSAQMDPRGGYTF. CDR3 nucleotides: TGTGCCAGCAGCGCTCAGATGGACCCACGAGGCGGCTACACCTTC.

CDR3 sequence: CATSRDLGAEKLFF. The CDR3 DNA is TGTGCCACCAGCAGAGATTTGGGGGCTGAAAAACTGTTTTTT. The gene calls are TRBV15 and TRBJ1-4, with D possibly TRBD1 on 6 matching bases. CDR3 length: 14 residues. Germline V CDR1 and CDR2: LNHNV, YYDKDF (reference sequence). V dropped 0 bases and J dropped 7 bases, with 9 bases sitting between them.

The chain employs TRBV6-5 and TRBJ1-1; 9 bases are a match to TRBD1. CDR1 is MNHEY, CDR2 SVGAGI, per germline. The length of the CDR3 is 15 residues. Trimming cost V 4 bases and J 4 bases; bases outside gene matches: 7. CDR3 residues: CASSLADRGFTEAFF. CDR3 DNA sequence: TGTGCCAGCAGTTTGGCCGACAGGGGGTTCACTGAAGCTTTCTTT.

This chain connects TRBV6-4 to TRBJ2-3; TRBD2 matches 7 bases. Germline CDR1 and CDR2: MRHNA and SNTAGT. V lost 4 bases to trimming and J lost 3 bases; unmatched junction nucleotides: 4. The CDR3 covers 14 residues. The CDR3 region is CASSVEGGTDTQYF. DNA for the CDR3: TGTGCCAGCAGTGTCGAGGGAGGGACAGATACGCAGTATTTT.

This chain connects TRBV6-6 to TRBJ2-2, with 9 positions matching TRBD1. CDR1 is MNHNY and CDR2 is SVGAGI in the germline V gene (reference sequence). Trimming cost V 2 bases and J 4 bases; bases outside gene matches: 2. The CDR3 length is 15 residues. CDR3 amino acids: CASSYRDRVTGELFF. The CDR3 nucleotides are TGTGCCAGCAGTTACCGGGACAGGGTCACCGGGGAGCTGTTTTTT.

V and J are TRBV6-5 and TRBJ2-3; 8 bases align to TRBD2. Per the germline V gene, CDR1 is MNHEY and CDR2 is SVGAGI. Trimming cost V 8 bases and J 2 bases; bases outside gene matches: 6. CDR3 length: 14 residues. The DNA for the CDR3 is TGTGCCAGCCCGCGGGGGGAACACACAGATACGCAGTATTTT. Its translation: CASPRGEHTDTQYF.

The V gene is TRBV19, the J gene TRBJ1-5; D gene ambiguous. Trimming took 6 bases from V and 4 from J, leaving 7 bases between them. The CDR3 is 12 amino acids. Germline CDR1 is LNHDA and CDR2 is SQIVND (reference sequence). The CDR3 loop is CASRHQNQPQHF. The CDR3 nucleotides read TGTGCCAGTAGGCACCAAAATCAGCCCCAGCATTTT.

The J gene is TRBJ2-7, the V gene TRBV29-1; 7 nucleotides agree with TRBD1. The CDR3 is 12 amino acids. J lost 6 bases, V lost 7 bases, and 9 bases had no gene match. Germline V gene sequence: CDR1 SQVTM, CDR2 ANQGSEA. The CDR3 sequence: CSGRTGTSEQYF. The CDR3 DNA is TGCAGCGGTCGGACAGGCACCTCCGAGCAGTACTTC.

This chain's CDR3 is CASAGWDSGNTIYF. CDR3 nucleotides: TGTGCCAGCGCAGGGTGGGACTCTGGAAACACCATATATTTT. The gene calls are TRBV7-8 and TRBJ1-3; a possible D gene is TRBD1 (5 bases). This CDR3 comprises 14 residues. Trimming cost V 8 bases and J 0 bases, with 11 bases left between them. Germline values: CDR1 SGHVS, CDR2 FQNEAQ.

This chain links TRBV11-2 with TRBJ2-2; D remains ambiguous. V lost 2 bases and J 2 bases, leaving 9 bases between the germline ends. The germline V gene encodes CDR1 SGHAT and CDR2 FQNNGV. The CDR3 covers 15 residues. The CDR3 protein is CASSLTTANTGELFF. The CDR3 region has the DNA TGTGCCAGCAGCTTAACGACGGCCAACACCGGGGAGCTGTTTTTT. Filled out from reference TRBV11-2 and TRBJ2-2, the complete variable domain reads EAGVAQSPRYKIIEKRQSVAFWCNPISGHATLYWYQQILGQGPKLLIQFQNNGVVDDSQLPKDRFSAERLKGVDSTLKIQPAKLEDSAVYLCASSLTTANTGELFFGEGSRLTVL.

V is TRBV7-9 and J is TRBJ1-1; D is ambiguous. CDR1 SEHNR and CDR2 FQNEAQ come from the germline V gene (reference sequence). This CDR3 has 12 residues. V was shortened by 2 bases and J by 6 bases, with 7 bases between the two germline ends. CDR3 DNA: TGTGCCAGCAGCTTATCGAGGGCTGAAGCTTTCTTT. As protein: CASSLSRAEAFF.

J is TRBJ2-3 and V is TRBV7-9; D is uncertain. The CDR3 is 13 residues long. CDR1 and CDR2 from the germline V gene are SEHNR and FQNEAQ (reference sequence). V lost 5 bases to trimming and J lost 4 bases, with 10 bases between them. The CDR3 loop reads CASSSRGPDTQYF. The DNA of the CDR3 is TGTGCCAGCAGCAGCCGAGGCCCAGATACGCAGTATTTT.

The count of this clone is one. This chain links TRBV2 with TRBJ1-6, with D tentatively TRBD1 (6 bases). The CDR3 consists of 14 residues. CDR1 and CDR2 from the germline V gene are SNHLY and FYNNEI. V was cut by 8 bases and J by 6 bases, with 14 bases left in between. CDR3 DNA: TGTGCCAGCGTCCCGACAGGAGTTAATTCACCCCTCCACTTT. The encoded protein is CASVPTGVNSPLHF.

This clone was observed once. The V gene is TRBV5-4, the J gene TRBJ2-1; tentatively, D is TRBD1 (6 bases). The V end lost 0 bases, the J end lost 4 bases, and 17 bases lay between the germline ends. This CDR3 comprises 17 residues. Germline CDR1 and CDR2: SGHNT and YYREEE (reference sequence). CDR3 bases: TGTGCCAGCAGCTTGGCCGTGCGGGTACAGGGTTACAATGAGCAGTTCTTC. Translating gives CASSLAVRVQGYNEQFF.

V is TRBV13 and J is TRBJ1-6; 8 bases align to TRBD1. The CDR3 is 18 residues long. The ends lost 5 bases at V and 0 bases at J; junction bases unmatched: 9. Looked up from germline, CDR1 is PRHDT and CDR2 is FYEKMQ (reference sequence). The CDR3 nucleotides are TGTGCCAGCAGCGGCCGGGACAGGATGAGCTCCTATAATTCACCCCTCCACTTT. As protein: CASSGRDRMSSYNSPLHF.